The present TCR beta chain was sequenced within a study of cytomegalovirus exposure and HLA in healthy donors. Regarding the study as a whole: As a later analysis showed, a missense DCLRE1C variant was linked to trimming of TCR beta V- and J-genes. Despite most TCR sequences being rare, some public TCRs occurred in many donors. An analysis that was carried out later associated fewer than 20,000 TCR beta sequences with HLA alleles at 0.05 false discovery rate.

PCR employed 60 Vbeta and 13 Jbeta primers. Here immunoSEQ multiplex PCR was the method, and the copy in TCRdb shows in-frame clones only, minus some. This table holds about 130,000 clones, roughly four fifths found once. About this clone itself: Its antigen remains unidentified. A read error may account for a junction end that differs from germline.

From germline, CDR1 is SGHDT and CDR2 YYEEEE. There are 15 residues in the CDR3. The source material was PBMCs. This chain links TRBV5-6 with TRBJ2-1; TRBD1 aligns across 10 bases. This receptor was obtained from a woman aged 40 to 50 in good health and CMV-seropositive. The chain's CDR3 is CASSRTGGSYNERFF. The CDR3 DNA follows: TGTGCCAGCAGCCGGACAGGGGGTTCCTACAATGAGCGGTTCTTC. Full variable domain (remainder filled in from reference TRBV5-6 and TRBJ2-1): DAGVTQSPTHLIKTRGQQVTLRCSPKSGHDTVSWYQQALGQGPQFIFQYYEEEERQRGNFPDRFSGHQFPNYSSELNVNALLLGDSALYLCASSRTGGSYNERFFGPGTRLTVL.